This paragraph covers one TCR beta chain sequence. The protocol was immunoSEQ multiplex PCR, while the TCRdb copy is restricted to in-frame clones and leaves out a portion. Of approximately 280,000 clones in the sample, around 86% were seen once. This sample is part of a study of blood T cell repertoires in COVID-19. This CDR3 has 15 amino acids. V lost 4 bases, J lost 2 bases, and 4 bases stayed unmatched. Germline CDR1 and CDR2: MNHEY and SVGAGI. This chain uses TRBV6-5 with TRBJ2-3; TRBD2 agrees at 9 bases. The specimen sequenced was PBMCs or T cells enriched from blood (not recorded which). The clonotype was recovered from a woman aged 18-29 years who had recovered from COVID-19. The DNA for the CDR3 is TGTGCCAGCAGTTTAGTAGCGGGAGCCACAGATACGCAGTATTTT. This translates into CASSLVAGATDTQYF.